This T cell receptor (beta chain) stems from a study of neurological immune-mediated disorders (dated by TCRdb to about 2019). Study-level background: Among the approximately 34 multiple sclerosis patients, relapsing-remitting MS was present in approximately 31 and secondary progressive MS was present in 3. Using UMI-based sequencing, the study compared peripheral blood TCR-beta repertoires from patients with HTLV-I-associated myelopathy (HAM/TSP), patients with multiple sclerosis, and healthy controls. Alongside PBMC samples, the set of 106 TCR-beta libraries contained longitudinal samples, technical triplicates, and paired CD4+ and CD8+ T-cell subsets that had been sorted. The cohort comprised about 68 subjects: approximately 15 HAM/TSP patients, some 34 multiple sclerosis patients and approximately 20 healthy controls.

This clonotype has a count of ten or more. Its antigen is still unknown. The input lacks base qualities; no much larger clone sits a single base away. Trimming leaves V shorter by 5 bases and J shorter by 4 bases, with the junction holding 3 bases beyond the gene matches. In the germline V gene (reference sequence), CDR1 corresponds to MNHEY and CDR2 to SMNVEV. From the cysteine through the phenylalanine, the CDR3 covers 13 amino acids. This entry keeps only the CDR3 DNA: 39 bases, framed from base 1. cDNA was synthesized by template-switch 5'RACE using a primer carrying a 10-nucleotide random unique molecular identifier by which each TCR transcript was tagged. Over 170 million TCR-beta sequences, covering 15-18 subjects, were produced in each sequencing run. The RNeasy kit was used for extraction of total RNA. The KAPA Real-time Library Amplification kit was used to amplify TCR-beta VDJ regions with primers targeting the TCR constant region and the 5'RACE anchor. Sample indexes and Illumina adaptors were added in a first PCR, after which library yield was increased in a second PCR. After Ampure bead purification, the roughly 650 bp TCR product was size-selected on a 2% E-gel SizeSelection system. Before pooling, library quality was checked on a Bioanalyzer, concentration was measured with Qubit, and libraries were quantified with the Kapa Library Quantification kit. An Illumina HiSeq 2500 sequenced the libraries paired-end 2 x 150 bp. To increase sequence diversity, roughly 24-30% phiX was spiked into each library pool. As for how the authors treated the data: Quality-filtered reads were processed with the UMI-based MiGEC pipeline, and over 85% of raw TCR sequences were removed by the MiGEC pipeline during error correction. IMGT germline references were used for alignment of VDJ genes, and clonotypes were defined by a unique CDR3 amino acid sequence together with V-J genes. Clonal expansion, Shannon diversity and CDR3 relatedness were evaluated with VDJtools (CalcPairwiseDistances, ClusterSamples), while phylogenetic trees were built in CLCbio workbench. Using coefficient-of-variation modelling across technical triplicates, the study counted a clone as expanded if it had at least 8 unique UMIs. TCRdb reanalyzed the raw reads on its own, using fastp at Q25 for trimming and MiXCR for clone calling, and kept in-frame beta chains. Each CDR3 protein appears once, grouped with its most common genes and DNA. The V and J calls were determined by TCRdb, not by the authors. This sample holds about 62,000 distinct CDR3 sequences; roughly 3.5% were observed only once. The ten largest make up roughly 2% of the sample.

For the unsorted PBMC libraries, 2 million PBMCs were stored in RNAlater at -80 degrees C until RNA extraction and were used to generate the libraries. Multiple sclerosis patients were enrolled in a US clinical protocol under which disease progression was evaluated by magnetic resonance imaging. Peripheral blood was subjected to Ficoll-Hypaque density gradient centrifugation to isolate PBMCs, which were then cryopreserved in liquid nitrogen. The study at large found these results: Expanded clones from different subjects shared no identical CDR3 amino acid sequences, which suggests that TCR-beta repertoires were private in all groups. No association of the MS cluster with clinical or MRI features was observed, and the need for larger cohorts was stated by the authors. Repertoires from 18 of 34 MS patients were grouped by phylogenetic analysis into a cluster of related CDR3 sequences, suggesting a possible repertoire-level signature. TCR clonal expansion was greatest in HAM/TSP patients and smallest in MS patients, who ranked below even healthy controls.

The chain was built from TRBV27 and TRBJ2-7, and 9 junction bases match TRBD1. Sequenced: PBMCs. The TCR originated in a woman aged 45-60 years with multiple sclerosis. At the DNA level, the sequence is TGTGCCAGCAGTAGGGACAGGGAGTACGAGCAGTACTTC. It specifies CASSRDREYEQYF.